The T cell receptor (beta chain) under discussion was sequenced for a study of blood T cell repertoires in COVID-19. Using immunoSEQ multiplex PCR, the repertoire was profiled, and TCRdb retains in-frame clones only, with some absent. The table shows roughly 280,000 clones, with more than 85% occurring only once. The CDR3 is made up of 16 amino acids. V shed 4 bases and J shed 4 bases, with 17 bases lying between them. Germline values: CDR1 SGHRS, CDR2 YFSETQ. Sequenced material: peripheral blood. The chain combines TRBV5-1 with TRBJ1-4; D is ambiguous. This TCR derives from a woman aged 55-70 years with COVID-19, enrolled during active disease. CDR3 coding DNA: TGCGCCAGCAGCCCGGGAGGGAGTCCGATTAATGAAAAACTGTTTTTT. Protein sequence: CASSPGGSPINEKLFF.